This is a list of T cell receptor beta chains from one sample in a study of early T cells in non-severe SARS-CoV-2 infection. A single record per CDR3 protein comes from TCRdb applying MiXCR to the 5' RACE reads. The sample holds approximately 65,000 distinct CDR3 sequences, roughly 13% seen once. Sequenced: whole blood. The receptors were sampled from an adult who was a healthcare worker with PCR-confirmed SARS-CoV-2 infection or an uninfected control (not recorded which). Both conserved end residues are part of each CDR3. The order of the fields is J gene, clone size, V gene, D gene, CDR3 DNA, CDR3 protein. A D gene is named only where the DNA matches it firmly. Where a row states a size, it is once, few, many or the class of an expanded clone; other rows omit it.

J: TRBJ1-2; size: many; V: TRBV28; D: .; DNA: TGTGCCAGCAGTTTATCCGGGACCCGCGGCTACACCTTC; CDR3: CASSLSGTRGYTF
J: TRBJ1-1; size: few; V: TRBV6-2/TRBV6-3; D: .; DNA: TGTGCCAGCAGTCCCACAGCACCCAACACTGAAGCTTTCTTT; CDR3: CASSPTAPNTEAFF
J: TRBJ1-1; size: .; V: TRBV7-2; D: TRBD1; DNA: TGTGCCAGCAGCCTACGAGGGACAGGGCCCAACACTGAAGCTTTCTTT; CDR3: CASSLRGTGPNTEAFF
J: TRBJ2-3; size: .; V: TRBV29-1; D: TRBD2; DNA: TGCAGCATCGGGACTAGCGGGGATCCAGATACGCAGTATTTT; CDR3: CSIGTSGDPDTQYF
J: TRBJ2-3; size: .; V: TRBV6-1; D: TRBD2; DNA: TGTGCCAGCAGTGCTAGCGGGGGCTCAGATACGCAGTATTTT; CDR3: CASSASGGSDTQYF
J: TRBJ2-5; size: .; V: TRBV29-1; D: .; DNA: TGCAGCGTTACCAGGGTCAGGGAGACCCAGTACTTC; CDR3: CSVTRVRETQYF
J: TRBJ1-5; size: many; V: TRBV2; D: .; DNA: TGTGCCAGCAGTGGGTCTACTGCGGACCATCAGCCCCAGCATTTT; CDR3: CASSGSTADHQPQHF
J: TRBJ2-3; size: few; V: TRBV6-2/TRBV6-3; D: .; DNA: TGTGCCGCAGGGGCCCCGGGTACGCAGTATTTT; CDR3: CAAGAPGTQYF
J: TRBJ2-3; size: .; V: TRBV11-1; D: .; DNA: TGTGCCAGCATGATCGGCCCTACGCAGTATTTT; CDR3: CASMIGPTQYF
J: TRBJ1-1; size: .; V: TRBV6-5; D: .; DNA: TGTGCCAGCAGTCCCCCCCGACAGTTTTTAGGGAACACTGAAGCTTTCTTT; CDR3: CASSPPRQFLGNTEAFF
J: TRBJ2-3; size: .; V: TRBV20-1; D: .; DNA: TGCAGTGCTAGTTTAGGAGGGTGGGAAGATACGCAGTATTTT; CDR3: CSASLGGWEDTQYF
J: TRBJ2-7; size: .; V: TRBV19; D: TRBD1; DNA: TGTGCCAGTACGGGGACCGACAGGGCCTACGAGCAGTACTTC; CDR3: CASTGTDRAYEQYF
J: TRBJ1-4; size: many; V: TRBV19; D: .; DNA: TGTGCCAGTAGTATGCATGGGGCAACTAATGAAAAACTGTTTTTT; CDR3: CASSMHGATNEKLFF
J: TRBJ1-1; size: .; V: TRBV3-1; D: TRBD1; DNA: TGTGCCAGCAGCCCCCGGACAGGGGGCCAGAAGGGTGCTTTCTTT; CDR3: CASSPRTGGQKGAFF
J: TRBJ1-2; size: .; V: TRBV4-3; D: .; DNA: TGCGCCAGCAGCCAAGAGGCTCAGGGGATCGACTATGGCTACACCTTC; CDR3: CASSQEAQGIDYGYTF
J: TRBJ2-2; size: .; V: TRBV19; D: .; DNA: TGTGCCAGCGTCAGGGGAGCCACCGGGGAGCTGTTTTTT; CDR3: CASVRGATGELFF
J: TRBJ2-2; size: .; V: TRBV2; D: TRBD1; DNA: TGTGCCAGCAGTGGGAGGACAGGACCTGGCGGGGAGCTGTTTTTT; CDR3: CASSGRTGPGGELFF
J: TRBJ1-2; size: many; V: TRBV2; D: .; DNA: TGTGCCAGCAGGACGGGACTGCGCTCCTTCTATGGCTACACCTTC; CDR3: CASRTGLRSFYGYTF
J: TRBJ1-1; size: many; V: TRBV6-6; D: TRBD1; DNA: TGTGCCAGCAGGATCCGGGACAGCGAAGCTTTCTTT; CDR3: CASRIRDSEAFF
J: TRBJ2-3; size: few; V: TRBV6-1; D: TRBD2; DNA: TGTGCCAGCAGTGAGGATAGCGGGGTGGGAGATACGCAGTATTTT; CDR3: CASSEDSGVGDTQYF
J: TRBJ1-5; size: .; V: TRBV7-8; D: .; DNA: TGTGCCAGCAGCTTAGAAGGCTTTAACCGGCCTCCAAATCAGCCCCAGCATTTT; CDR3: CASSLEGFNRPPNQPQHF
J: TRBJ1-1; size: many; V: TRBV7-8; D: .; DNA: TGTGCCAGCAACCCGGCGGGACAACAGAACACTGAAGCTTTCTTT; CDR3: CASNPAGQQNTEAFF
J: TRBJ2-7; size: many; V: TRBV12-3/TRBV12-4; D: .; DNA: TGTGCCAGCAGTTTATTGGGGTTGGGTTCCGAGCAGTACTTC; CDR3: CASSLLGLGSEQYF